This TCR beta chain was identified during a study of T-cell reconstitution after alpha-beta-depleted transplantation in children (dated by TCRdb to about 2016). About the study as a whole: The study quantitatively tracked T-cell immune reconstitution after TCRalphabeta/CD19-depleted allogeneic hematopoietic cell transplantation in children using TCR repertoire profiling.

According to the germline V gene (reference sequence), CDR1 reads DFQATT and CDR2 reads SNEGSKA. Including cysteine and phenylalanine, the CDR3 has 16 amino acids. The DNA shown is the 48-base CDR3, in frame from base 1. At the junction V is shortened by 0 bases and J by 4 bases, with 18 bases in between. Study-level results and caveats: The apparently early alphabetaT-cell count recovery about two months after transplant was reportedly dependent on only several hundred rapidly expanded clones derived from non-depleted graft cells. In some patients, the high TCRbeta diversity seen at day 60 was put down to recipient T cells and intrathymic progenitors that had survived conditioning. Over subsequent months, a decline in hyperexpanded clone frequencies was noted, and after one year, T-cell counts and TCRbeta diversity were mostly ascribed to newly produced T cells.

According to the study, the label for this sample's treatment or condition signals: allogeneic hematopoietic cell transplantation with graft depleted of TCRalphabeta T cells and CD19 B cells. TCRalphabeta/CD19-depleted allogeneic hematopoietic cell grafts were given to the transplant recipients, all of whom were children. This clonotype has a count of ten or more. Its antigen is unknown. No base qualities exist here, and no much larger clone lies one base off it. The library was prepared using PCR. These reads were obtained on an Illumina HiSeq 2500. TCR library preparation used molecular barcoding, with unique molecular identifiers applied to normalize quantification of the TCRbeta repertoire. Using fastp at Q25 and MiXCR, TCRdb reprocessed the public reads and kept productive beta chains. CDR3 protein sequences are deduplicated, and each keeps its most common genes and DNA. This sample comprises 130,000 to 150,000 distinct CDR3 sequences, 8.5% to 10% of them detected only once. The biggest ten clones account for approximately 18% of the sample.

The source is a female patient aged 2-10 years who had a stem cell transplant for congenital amegakaryocytic thrombocytopenia, so the T cells may come from the graft donor. In this chain, TRBV20-1 is recombined with TRBJ1-1; the D segment cannot be called with confidence. The specimen was PBMCs, mostly from graft donor cells, collected 180 days after TCRalphabeta/CD19-depleted stem cell transplant. The CDR3 reads CSARDINAGRGTEAFF. The sequenced DNA: TGCAGTGCTAGAGATATCAACGCAGGTCGGGGCACTGAAGCTTTCTTT.